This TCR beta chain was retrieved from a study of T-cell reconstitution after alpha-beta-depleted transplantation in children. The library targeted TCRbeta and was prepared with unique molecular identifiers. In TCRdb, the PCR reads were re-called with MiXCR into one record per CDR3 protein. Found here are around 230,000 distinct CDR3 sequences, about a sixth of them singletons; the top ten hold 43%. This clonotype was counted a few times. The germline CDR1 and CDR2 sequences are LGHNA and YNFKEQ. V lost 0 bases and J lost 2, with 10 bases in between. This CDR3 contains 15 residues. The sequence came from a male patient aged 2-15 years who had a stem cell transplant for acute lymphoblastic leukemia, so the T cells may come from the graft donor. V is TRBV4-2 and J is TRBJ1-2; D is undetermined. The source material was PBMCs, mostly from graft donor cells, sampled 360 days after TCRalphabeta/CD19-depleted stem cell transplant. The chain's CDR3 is CASSQEWRTNYGYTF. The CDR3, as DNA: TGTGCCAGCAGCCAAGAGTGGAGGACGAACTATGGCTACACCTTC.